This T cell receptor beta chain was profiled in a study of early T cells in non-severe SARS-CoV-2 infection (dated by TCRdb to the early 2020s). With respect to the entire study: TCR sequencing used bulk RNA from unsorted whole blood, so alpha and beta chains could not be paired. The full study reports these points: VDJdb matching was skewed toward anti-spike CD8 responses and likely underestimated virus-specific expansions, missing private and CD4 specificities.

The library was made by 5' RACE. The instrument was a NextSeq 500. Unique molecular identifiers were attached to individual cDNA molecules in the TCR library protocol so that sequencing error and PCR bias could be corrected. TCR alpha and beta chains were both sequenced, and the abundances of alpha and beta sequences in each sample were closely correlated with each other. In the paper's pipeline: Decombinator V4 was used to annotate TCR sequences for V gene, J gene and CDR3. TCRs were defined as expanded if a significant change between any two time points was detected under a Poisson model with p below 0.0001. TCR abundances were normalised to the total number of TCRs sequenced per sample and expressed as counts per million. MAIT TCRs were defined by TRAV1-2 paired with TRAJ12, TRAJ20 or TRAJ33, and iNKT TCRs by TRAV10 paired with TRAJ18. VDJdb, accessed 1 November 2021, was searched for CMV, EBV and SARS-CoV-2 annotated TCRs, excluding TCRs annotated for multiple antigens. TCRdb reprocessing: public reads trimmed at Q25 with fastp, clones called with MiXCR, in-frame beta chains kept. Identical CDR3 proteins give one entry, which carries the most common genes and DNA. TCRdb's processing, not the study's, gives the V and J calls here. The sample table contains about 72,000 distinct CDR3 sequences; only one count was recorded for about 9.4% of them. In total, the top ten clones hold 6% to 8% of the sample.

As a fraction of the sample, this clonotype is medium-sized (0.01 to 0.1%). What this receptor recognizes is not known. No base quality values were provided; no much bigger clone lies one nucleotide off. CDR1 and CDR2, per the germline V gene, are SNHLY and FYNNEI. Including the terminal cysteine and phenylalanine, the CDR3 comprises 17 residues. The entry retains the CDR3 DNA only, 51 bases that are in frame from base 1. V is trimmed back by 1 base and J by 4 bases, and the junction contains 5 bases that no gene match accounts for. This was a case-control study nested in a cohort of healthcare workers in London, UK, who had nasopharyngeal swab PCR tests and blood samples taken every week. Healthcare workers were enrolled in the week of the UK lockdown, from 23 to 31 March 2020, and were followed every week for up to roughly 16 weeks.

The sequence joins TRBV2 to TRBJ2-5; 14 of the junction bases match TRBD2. The sequence was collected from an adult who was a healthcare worker with PCR-confirmed SARS-CoV-2 infection or an uninfected control (not recorded which). The sample here was whole blood, taken at baseline. The DNA is TGTGCCAGCAGTGAAGAGACTAGCGGGGGGGCGTCAGAGACCCAGTACTTC. Translated, it reads CASSEETSGGASETQYF.